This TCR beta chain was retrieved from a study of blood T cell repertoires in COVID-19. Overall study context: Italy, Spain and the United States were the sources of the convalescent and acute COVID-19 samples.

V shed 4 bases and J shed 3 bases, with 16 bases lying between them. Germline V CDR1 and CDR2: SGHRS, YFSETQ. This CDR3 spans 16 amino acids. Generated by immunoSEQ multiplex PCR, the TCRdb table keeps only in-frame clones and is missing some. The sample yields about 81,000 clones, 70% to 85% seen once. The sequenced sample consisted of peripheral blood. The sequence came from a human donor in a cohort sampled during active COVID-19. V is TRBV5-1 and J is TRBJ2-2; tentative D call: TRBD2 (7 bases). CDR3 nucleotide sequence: TGCGCCAGCAGCCCCTTGGGGGGGGCGTACACCGGGGAGCTGTTTTTT. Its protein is CASSPLGGAYTGELFF.